Given below is one TCR beta chain in context. Caucasian adults residing in Nashville, Tennessee made up all the donors. The CDR3 is 15 residues long. Germline V gives CDR1 SGHRS, CDR2 YFSETQ. With V trimmed by 4 bases and J by 7 bases, 9 bases remained unmatched. Data came from immunoSEQ multiplex PCR; TCRdb stores just in-frame clones and leaves some out. Of 2.3 million or so clones in the sample, more than 85% were seen once. The source of the sample is a study of shared clonotypes between healthy human individuals. For the study at large: The donors, two women and a few men, were aged 18 to 49.

The clonotype comes from a man aged 18 to 29 in good health. Some clones in this sample may be carry-over from other donors' samples. The rearrangement joins TRBV5-1 to TRBJ1-4; 8 bases line up with TRBD1. The specimen sequenced was naive CD4+ T cells from PBMCs. Subset given: CD45RA+ positively selected. The DNA of the CDR3 is TGCGCCAGCAGCGGCGGACAGGGAAGTTCTGAAAAACTGTTTTTT. It codes for CASSGGQGSSEKLFF.